Shown below are 14 T cell receptor beta chains from a single sample sequenced in a study of T-cell memory formation after mild COVID-19. TCRdb processed the 5' RACE reads anew with MiXCR; each CDR3 protein has one entry. The table has 170,000 or so distinct CDR3 sequences, 20% to 25% seen once. Sequenced: PBMCs or a T cell subset sorted from them (not recorded which). All receptors come from an adult woman who had mild COVID-19 (a few samples of this study predate the infection). Cell type and time point are not known.

The V call is TRBV4-2, the J call TRBJ2-7, with 7 bases fitting TRBD2. The J segment lost 4 bases and the V segment lost 1 base, leaving 7 bases of the junction unmatched. The CDR3 loop spans 15 amino acids. The germline gives CDR1 LGHNA, CDR2 YNFKEQ. The CDR3 region has the DNA TGTGCCAGCAGCCAAGTCGCGGGAGAGAGATACGAGCAGTACTTC. Protein product: CASSQVAGERYEQYF.

The chain links TRBV6-2 or TRBV6-3 to TRBJ1-1, with D unresolved. This CDR3 has 13 amino acids. Trimming left V 2 bases short and J 3 bases short, with 7 bases between. Per the germline V gene, CDR1 is MNHEY and CDR2 is SVGEGT. This chain's CDR3 is CASSYLDYTEAFF. CDR3 coding DNA: TGTGCCAGCAGTTACCTTGACTACACTGAAGCTTTCTTT.

The sample holds a few counts of this clonotype. The chain links TRBV7-9 to TRBJ1-1; unclear D gene. V was cut by 7 bases and J by 0 bases, with 15 bases left in between. CDR1 and CDR2 (germline): SEHNR, FQNEAQ (reference sequence). The CDR3 has 15 residues. The CDR3 DNA follows: TGTGCCAGCATCGTCACCCGTCAGTTGAACACTGAAGCTTTCTTT. Amino acid sequence: CASIVTRQLNTEAFF.

This clonotype was seen only a few times. The rearrangement uses TRBV7-3 and TRBJ2-1, with TRBD2 matching 7 bases. This CDR3 comprises 13 residues. Germline CDR1 and CDR2: SGHTA and FQGTGA. Germline trimming cut 1 base from V and 14 bases from J; bases unmatched to any gene: 8. The CDR3 here is CASSLIVAGEEFF. CDR3 coding DNA: TGTGCCAGCAGCTTAATCGTCGCGGGAGAGGAGTTCTTC.

The chain is built from TRBV4-1 and TRBJ2-5; 9 bases fit TRBD1. The V gene's germline CDR1 is MGHRA and CDR2 YSYEKL. This CDR3 is 16 amino acids long. The V gene end was trimmed by 1 base and the J gene end by 4 bases; junction bases not matched to a gene: 7. CDR3 coding DNA: TGCGCCAGCAGCCAAGGACAGGGGGAATATCGAGAGACCCAGTACTTC. Translation gives CASSQGQGEYRETQYF.

Comments on this clonotype: At one end the junction does not follow the germline gene, possibly because of a read error. The chain couples TRBV19 to TRBJ1-1, with D possibly being TRBD1 (6 bases). Germline V gene sequence: CDR1 LNHDA, CDR2 SQIVND (reference sequence). The CDR3 spans 16 residues. CDR3 amino acids: CASSLDRPRRDTEAFF. The CDR3 DNA reads as TGTGCCAGTAGTTTAGACAGGCCCCGCCGGGACACTGAAGCTTTCTTT.

This clonotype was counted many times. The chain employs TRBV5-1 and TRBJ2-1, with 12 bases matching TRBD2. The CDR3 has 15 residues. From germline, CDR1 is SGHRS and CDR2 YFSETQ. V lost 4 bases, J lost 10 bases, and 9 bases stayed unmatched. The CDR3, as DNA: TGCGCCAGCAGCCTAACTAGCGGGGGGCTCCCCGAGCAGTTCTTC. As protein: CASSLTSGGLPEQFF.

The chain combines TRBV12-3 or TRBV12-4 with TRBJ1-3; D call uncertain. Trimming took 6 bases from V and 0 from J, leaving 9 bases between them. The CDR3 totals 14 residues. The CDR3 DNA reads as TGTGCCAGCAGGTTTGGGTTCTCTGGAAACACCATATATTTT. Amino acid sequence: CASRFGFSGNTIYF.

The chain employs TRBV6-4 and TRBJ2-3, with 9 positions matching TRBD2. The germline gives CDR1 MRHNA, CDR2 SNTAGT. This CDR3 region has 16 residues. The V and J ends lost 4 bases and 6 bases, in that order; junction bases with no gene match: 11. The CDR3 DNA reads TGTGCCAGCAGTGCCGGGTCGCGGGGGGGCCAGGATACGCAGTATTTT. Its translation: CASSAGSRGGQDTQYF.

This rearrangement joins TRBV5-6 to TRBJ1-1; D might be TRBD1 (6 bases). Trimming left V 1 base short and J 1 base short, with 17 bases between. CDR3 length: 17 amino acids. Per the germline V gene, CDR1 is SGHDT and CDR2 is YYEEEE. Here the CDR3 DNA reads TGTGCCAGCAGCTTGATATGGGGGGGCAGGGGGAACACTGAAGCTTTCTTT. This codes for CASSLIWGGRGNTEAFF.

The chain carries TRBV20-1 and TRBJ2-2; 7 bases fit TRBD1. Germline V gene data show CDR1 as DFQATT and CDR2 as SNEGSKA (reference sequence). The ends lost 0 bases at V and 3 bases at J; junction bases unmatched: 7. CDR3 length equals 16 residues. This CDR3 is CSARDPRQGDTGELFF. Here the CDR3 DNA reads TGCAGTGCTAGAGATCCGCGGCAGGGGGACACCGGGGAGCTGTTTTTT.

This clonotype has only a few counts. The chain has TRBV9 and TRBJ2-3; TRBD2 aligns across 10 bases. The CDR3 is made up of 15 amino acids. V was pared by 4 bases and J by 2 bases, with 4 bases of the junction left unmatched. The V gene's germline CDR1 is SGDLS and CDR2 YYNGEE. This CDR3 is CASSTTSGYTDTQYF. The CDR3 DNA sequence: TGTGCCAGCAGCACGACTAGCGGGTACACAGATACGCAGTATTTT.

A single count supports this clonotype. The chain has TRBV6-5 and TRBJ1-1, with D unclear. This CDR3 comprises 16 residues. In germline, CDR1 is MNHEY, CDR2 SVGAGI. V gave up 3 bases and J gave up 1 base, with 15 bases separating them. The DNA of the CDR3 is TGTGCCAGCAGTTATGGGGATATTGGCGGGAACACTGAAGCTTTCTTT. It specifies CASSYGDIGGNTEAFF.

In this sample, this clonotype turned up a few times. The chain carries TRBV6-4 and TRBJ1-2, with D perhaps matching TRBD1 (6 bases). Germline values: CDR1 MRHNA, CDR2 SNTAGT. The CDR3 totals 16 residues. Trimming removed 0 bases from V and 4 bases from J, with 15 bases in between. The CDR3 region is CASSDSGVQGIYGYTF. CDR3 nucleotide sequence: TGTGCCAGCAGTGACTCAGGCGTACAGGGAATCTATGGCTACACCTTC.